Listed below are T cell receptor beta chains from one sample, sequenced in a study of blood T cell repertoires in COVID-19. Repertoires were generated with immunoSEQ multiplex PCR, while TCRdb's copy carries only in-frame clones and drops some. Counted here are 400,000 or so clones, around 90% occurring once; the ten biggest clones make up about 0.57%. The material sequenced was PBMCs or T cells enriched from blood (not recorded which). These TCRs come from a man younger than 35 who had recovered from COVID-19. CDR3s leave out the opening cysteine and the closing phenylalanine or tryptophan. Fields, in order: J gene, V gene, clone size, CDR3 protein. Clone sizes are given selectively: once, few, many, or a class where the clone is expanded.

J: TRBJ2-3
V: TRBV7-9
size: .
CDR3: ASSPEGGRTDTQY

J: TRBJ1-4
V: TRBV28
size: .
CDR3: ASSLSGTGDEKLF

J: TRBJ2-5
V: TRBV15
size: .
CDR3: ATSRGAARTQETQY

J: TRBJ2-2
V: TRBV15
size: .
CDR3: ATSGSGTGSYTGELF

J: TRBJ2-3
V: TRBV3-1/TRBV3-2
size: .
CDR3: ASSQDSAVNTQY

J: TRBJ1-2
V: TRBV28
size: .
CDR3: ASSPFLGTISYGYT

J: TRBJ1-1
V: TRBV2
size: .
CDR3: ASRRGSPNTEAF

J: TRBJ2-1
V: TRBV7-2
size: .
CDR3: ASSLGVYSYNEQF

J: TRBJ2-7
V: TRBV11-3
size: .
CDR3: ASSQQGVGEQY

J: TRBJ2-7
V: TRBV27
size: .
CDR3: ASSLRFLAGDHEQY

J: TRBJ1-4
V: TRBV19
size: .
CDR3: ASSKRQGTNEKLF

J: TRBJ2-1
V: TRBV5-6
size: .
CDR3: ASSLPGSSYNEQF

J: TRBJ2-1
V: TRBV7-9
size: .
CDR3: ASSLVSGSFYNEQF

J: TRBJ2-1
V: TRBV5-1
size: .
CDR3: ASSLRLAAYNEQF

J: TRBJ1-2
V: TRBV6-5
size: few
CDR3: ASSYRGGDGYGYT

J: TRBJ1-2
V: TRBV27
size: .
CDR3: ASRSMDRGESLYGYT

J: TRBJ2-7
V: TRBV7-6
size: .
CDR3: ASSLSALAWDEQY

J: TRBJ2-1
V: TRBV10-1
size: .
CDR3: ASRTGGSVNEQF

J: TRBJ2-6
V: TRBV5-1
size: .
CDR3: ASSSGGWGSGANVLT

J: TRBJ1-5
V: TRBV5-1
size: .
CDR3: ASSPGQTGTNQPQH

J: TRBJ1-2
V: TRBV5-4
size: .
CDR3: ASSEGQDYGYT

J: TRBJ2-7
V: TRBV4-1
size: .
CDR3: ASSHLAEGYEQY

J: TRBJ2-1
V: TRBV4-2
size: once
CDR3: ASSQDPSYNEQF

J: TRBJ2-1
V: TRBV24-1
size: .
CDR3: ATSDSSGRLYNEQF

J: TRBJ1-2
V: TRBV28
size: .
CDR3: ASSKETSVGT

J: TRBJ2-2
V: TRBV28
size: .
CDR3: ASSALEIGELF